This T cell receptor (beta chain) was captured by sequencing in a study of blood T cell repertoires in COVID-19. Across the study: The cDNA or gDNA used as material had been derived from T cells, B-cell-depleted T cells, or PBMCs.

Only in-frame clones appear in the TCRdb table, and some are missing; sequencing was by immunoSEQ multiplex PCR. Of over 120,000 clones in the sample, approximately 88% were seen once. Unmatched junction bases numbered 12, after V lost 6 bases and J lost 6 bases. From germline, CDR1 is MNHEY and CDR2 SVGEGT. The CDR3 consists of 17 residues. The clonotype originates from a woman between 50 and 59 years old with acute or convalescent COVID-19. Material for sequencing was peripheral blood. The chain uses TRBV6-2 or TRBV6-3 and TRBJ2-1; 12 bases match TRBD2. This CDR3 is CASSPRAGLAGANEQFF. DNA for the CDR3: TGTGCCAGCAGCCCTAGAGCGGGACTAGCGGGCGCCAATGAGCAGTTCTTC.